This section outlines one TCR beta chain sequence together with its context. The germline V gene encodes CDR1 SGHVS and CDR2 FQNEAQ. CDR3 length: 12 residues. Trimming pared 5 bases from V and 7 bases from J, leaving 11 bases between. The sample originates from a study of blood T cell repertoires in COVID-19. Clones were read by immunoSEQ multiplex PCR, and TCRdb kept only the in-frame ones, dropping some. The sample lists 40,000 to 60,000 clones; about 88% were seen once. This sequence joins TRBV7-8 and TRBJ1-1; maybe TRBD1 (6 bases). Sequencing was done on a sample of peripheral blood. The receptor's source is a man in his fifties with active COVID-19. The CDR3 loop is CASSLRTVEAFF. CDR3 DNA sequence: TGTGCCAGCAGCCTAAGGACAGTTGAAGCTTTCTTT.